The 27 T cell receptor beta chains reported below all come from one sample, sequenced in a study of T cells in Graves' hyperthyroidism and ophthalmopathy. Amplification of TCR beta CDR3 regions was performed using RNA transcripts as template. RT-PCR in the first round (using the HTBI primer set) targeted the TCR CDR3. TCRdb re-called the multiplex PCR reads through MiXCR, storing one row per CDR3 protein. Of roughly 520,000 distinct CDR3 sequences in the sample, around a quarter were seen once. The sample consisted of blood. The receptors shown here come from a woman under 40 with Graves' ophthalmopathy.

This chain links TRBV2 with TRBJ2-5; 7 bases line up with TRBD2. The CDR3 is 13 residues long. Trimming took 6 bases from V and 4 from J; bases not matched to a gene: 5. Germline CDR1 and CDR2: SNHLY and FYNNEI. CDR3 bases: TGTGCCAGCAGGACGGGGGGAGGAGAGACCCAGTACTTC. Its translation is CASRTGGGETQYF.

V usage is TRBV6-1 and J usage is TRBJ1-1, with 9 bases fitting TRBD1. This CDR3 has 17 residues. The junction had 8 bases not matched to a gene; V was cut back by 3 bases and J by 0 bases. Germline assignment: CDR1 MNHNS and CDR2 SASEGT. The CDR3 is CASSDRTGALMNTEAFF. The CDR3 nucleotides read TGTGCCAGCAGTGATAGGACAGGGGCGCTGATGAACACTGAAGCTTTCTTT.

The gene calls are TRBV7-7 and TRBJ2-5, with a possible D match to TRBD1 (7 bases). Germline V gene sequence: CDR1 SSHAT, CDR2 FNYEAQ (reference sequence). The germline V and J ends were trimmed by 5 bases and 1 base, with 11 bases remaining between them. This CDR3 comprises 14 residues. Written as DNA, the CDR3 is TGTGCCAGCAGCCAGGGGGGCAGCCAAGAGACCCAGTACTTC. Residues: CASSQGGSQETQYF.

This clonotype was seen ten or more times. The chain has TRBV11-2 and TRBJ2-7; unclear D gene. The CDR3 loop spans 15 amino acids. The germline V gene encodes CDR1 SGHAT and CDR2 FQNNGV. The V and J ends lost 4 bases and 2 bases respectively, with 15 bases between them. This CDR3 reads CASSYRRTGPYEQYF. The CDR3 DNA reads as TGTGCCAGCAGCTACCGGCGGACCGGGCCCTACGAGCAGTACTTC.

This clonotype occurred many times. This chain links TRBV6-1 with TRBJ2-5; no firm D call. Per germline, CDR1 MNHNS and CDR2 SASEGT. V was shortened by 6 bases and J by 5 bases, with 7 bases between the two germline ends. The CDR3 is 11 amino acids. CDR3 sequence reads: CASSRRETQYF. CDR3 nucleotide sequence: TGTGCCAGCAGCCGTAGGGAGACCCAGTACTTC.

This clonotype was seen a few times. CDR3 residues: CASSGTGWGYSSYEQYF. CDR3 in DNA: TGTGCCAGCAGTGGGACGGGGTGGGGGTACAGCTCCTACGAGCAGTACTTC. This chain links TRBV25-1 with TRBJ2-7, with D perhaps given as TRBD1 or TRBD2 (5 bases each). In germline, CDR1 is MGHDK, CDR2 SYGVNS. V dropped 4 bases and J dropped 0 bases, with 19 bases sitting between them. The CDR3 runs to 17 residues.

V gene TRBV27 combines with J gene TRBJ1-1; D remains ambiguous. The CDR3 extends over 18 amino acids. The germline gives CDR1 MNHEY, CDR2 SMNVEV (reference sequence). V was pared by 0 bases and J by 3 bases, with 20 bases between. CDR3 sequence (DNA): TGTGCCAGCAGTTTATCCCACCCAATGCTCGTGGAAGACACTGAAGCTTTCTTT. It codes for CASSLSHPMLVEDTEAFF.

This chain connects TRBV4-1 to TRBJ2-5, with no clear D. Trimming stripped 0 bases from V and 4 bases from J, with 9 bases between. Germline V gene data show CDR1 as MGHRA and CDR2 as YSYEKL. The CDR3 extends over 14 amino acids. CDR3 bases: TGCGCCAGCAGCCAAGAAGAAGTAGTAGAGACCCAGTACTTC. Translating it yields CASSQEEVVETQYF.

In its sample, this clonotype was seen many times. In DNA form, the CDR3 reads TGTGCCAGCAGTTCCACCGGGTTCTCTGGAAACACCATATATTTT. This gives the protein CASSSTGFSGNTIYF. The chain uses TRBV28 and TRBJ1-3; D remains unclear. Trimming removed 4 bases from V and 0 bases from J, with 10 bases in between. Germline CDR1 and CDR2: MDHEN and SYDVKM. The CDR3 is made up of 15 amino acids.

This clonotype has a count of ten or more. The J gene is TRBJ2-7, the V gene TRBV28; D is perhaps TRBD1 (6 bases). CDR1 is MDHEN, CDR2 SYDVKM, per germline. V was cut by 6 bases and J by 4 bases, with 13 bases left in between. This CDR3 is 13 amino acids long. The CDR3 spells CASSLRGWYEQYF. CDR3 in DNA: TGTGCCAGCAGCCTCAGGGGTTGGTACGAGCAGTACTTC.

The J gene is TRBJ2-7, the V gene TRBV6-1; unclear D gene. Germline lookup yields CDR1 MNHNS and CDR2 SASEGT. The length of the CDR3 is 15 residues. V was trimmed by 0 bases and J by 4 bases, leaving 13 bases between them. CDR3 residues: CASSEATARYYEQYF. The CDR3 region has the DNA TGTGCCAGCAGTGAAGCCACAGCAAGATATTACGAGCAGTACTTC.

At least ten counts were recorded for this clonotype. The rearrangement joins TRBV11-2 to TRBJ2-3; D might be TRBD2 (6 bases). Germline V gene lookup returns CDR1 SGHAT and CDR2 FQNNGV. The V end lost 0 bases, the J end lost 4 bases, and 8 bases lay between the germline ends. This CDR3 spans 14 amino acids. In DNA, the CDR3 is TGTGCCAGCAGCTTAGACGCTAGCGCAGATACGCAGTATTTT. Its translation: CASSLDASADTQYF.

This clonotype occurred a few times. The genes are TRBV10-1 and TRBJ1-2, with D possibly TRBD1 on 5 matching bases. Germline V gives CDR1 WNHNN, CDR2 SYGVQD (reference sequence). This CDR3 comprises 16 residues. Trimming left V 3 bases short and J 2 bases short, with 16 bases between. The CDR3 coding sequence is TGCGCCAGCAGTGAAGGGTCCGAGGGACCCAACTATGGCTACACCTTC. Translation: CASSEGSEGPNYGYTF.

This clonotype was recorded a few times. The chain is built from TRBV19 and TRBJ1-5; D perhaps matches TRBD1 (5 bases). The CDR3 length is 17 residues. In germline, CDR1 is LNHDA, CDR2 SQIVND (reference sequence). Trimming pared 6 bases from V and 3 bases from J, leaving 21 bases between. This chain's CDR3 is CASRYDYGQSFNQPQHF. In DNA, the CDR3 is TGTGCCAGTAGATACGACTATGGACAAAGTTTCAATCAGCCCCAGCATTTT.

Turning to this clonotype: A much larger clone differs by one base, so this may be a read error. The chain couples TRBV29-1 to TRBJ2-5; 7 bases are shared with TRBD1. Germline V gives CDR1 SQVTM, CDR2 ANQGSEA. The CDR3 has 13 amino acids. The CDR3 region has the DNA TGCAGCGTTGACCGGGACAGTCAAGAGACCAAGTACTTC. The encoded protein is CSVDRDSQETKYF.

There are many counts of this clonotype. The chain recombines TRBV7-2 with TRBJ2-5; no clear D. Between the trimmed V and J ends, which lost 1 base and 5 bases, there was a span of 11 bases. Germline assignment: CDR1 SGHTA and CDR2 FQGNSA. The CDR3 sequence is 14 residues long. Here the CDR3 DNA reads TGTGCCAGCAGCTTAGATAGAACGAGGGAGACCCAGTACTTC. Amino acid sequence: CASSLDRTRETQYF.

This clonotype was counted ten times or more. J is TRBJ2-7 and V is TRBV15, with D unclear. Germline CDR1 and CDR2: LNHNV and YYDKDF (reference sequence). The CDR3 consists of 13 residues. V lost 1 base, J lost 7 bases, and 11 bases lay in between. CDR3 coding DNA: TGTGCCACCAGCAGAGTAGGTTGGAGTGAGCAGTACTTC. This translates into CATSRVGWSEQYF.

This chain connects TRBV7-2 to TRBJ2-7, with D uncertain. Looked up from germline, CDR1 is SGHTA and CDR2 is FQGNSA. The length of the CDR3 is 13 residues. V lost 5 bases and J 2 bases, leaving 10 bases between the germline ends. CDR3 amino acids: CASSTRHTYEQYF. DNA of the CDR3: TGTGCCAGCAGCACGAGACATACCTACGAGCAGTACTTC. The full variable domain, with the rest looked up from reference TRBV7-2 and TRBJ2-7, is GAGVSQSPSNKVTEKGKDVELRCDPISGHTALYWYRQSLGQGLEFLIYFQGNSAPDKSGLPSDRFSAERTGGSVSTLTIQRTQQEDSAVYLCASSTRHTYEQYFGPGTRLTVT.

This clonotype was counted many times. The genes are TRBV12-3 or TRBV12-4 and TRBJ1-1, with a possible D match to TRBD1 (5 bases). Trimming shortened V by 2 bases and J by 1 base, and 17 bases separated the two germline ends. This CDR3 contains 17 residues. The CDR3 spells CASSLLGVWGANTEAFF. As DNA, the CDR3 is TGTGCCAGCAGTTTATTAGGGGTCTGGGGTGCGAACACTGAAGCTTTCTTT.

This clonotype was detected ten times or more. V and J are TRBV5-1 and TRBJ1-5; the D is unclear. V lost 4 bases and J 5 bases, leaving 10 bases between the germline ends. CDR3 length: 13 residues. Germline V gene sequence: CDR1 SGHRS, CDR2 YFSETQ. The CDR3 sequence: CASSPDPDQPQHF. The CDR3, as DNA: TGCGCCAGCAGCCCGGACCCGGATCAGCCCCAGCATTTT.

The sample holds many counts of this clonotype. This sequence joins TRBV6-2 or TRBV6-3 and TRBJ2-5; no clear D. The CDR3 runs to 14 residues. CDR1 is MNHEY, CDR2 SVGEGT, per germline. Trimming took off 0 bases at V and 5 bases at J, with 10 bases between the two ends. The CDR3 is CASSYSSYWETQYF. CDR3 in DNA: TGTGCCAGCAGTTACTCGTCCTATTGGGAGACCCAGTACTTC.

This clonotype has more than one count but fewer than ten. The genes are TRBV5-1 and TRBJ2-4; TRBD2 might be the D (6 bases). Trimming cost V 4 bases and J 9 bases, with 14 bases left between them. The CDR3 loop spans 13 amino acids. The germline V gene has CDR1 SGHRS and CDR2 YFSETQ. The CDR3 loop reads CASSGTGERIQYF. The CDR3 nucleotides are TGCGCCAGCAGCGGGACGGGGGAGCGCATTCAGTACTTC. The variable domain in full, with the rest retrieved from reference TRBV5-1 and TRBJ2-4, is KAGVTQTPRYLIKTRGQQVTLSCSPISGHRSVSWYQQTPGQGLQFLFEYFSETQRNKGNFPGRFSGRQFSNSRSEMNVSTLELGDSALYLCASSGTGERIQYFGAGTRLSVL.

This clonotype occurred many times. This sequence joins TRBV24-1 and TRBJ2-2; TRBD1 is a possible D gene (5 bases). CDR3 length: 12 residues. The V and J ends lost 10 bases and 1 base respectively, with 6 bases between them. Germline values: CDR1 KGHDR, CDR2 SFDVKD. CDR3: CATTENTGELFF. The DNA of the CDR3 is TGTGCCACGACAGAGAACACCGGGGAGCTGTTTTTT.

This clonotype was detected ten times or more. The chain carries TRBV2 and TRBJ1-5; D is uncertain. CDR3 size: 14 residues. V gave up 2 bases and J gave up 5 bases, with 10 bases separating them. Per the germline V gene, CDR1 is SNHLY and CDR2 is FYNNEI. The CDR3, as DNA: TGTGCCAGCAGTGAACGGGTCGCGTATCAGCCCCAGCATTTT. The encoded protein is CASSERVAYQPQHF.

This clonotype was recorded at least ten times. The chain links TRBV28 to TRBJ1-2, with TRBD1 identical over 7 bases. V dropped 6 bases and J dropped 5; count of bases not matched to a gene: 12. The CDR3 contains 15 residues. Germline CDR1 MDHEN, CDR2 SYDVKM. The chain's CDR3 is CASSSDWTGQYGYTF. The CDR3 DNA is TGTGCCAGCAGCTCAGACTGGACAGGCCAATATGGCTACACCTTC.

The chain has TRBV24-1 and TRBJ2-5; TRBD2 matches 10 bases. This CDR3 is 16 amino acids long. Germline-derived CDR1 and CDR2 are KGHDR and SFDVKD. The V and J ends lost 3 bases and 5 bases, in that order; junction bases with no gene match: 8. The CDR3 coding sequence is TGTGCCACCAGTGATACCGCAACTAGCGGGATGGAGACCCAGTACTTC. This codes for CATSDTATSGMETQYF.

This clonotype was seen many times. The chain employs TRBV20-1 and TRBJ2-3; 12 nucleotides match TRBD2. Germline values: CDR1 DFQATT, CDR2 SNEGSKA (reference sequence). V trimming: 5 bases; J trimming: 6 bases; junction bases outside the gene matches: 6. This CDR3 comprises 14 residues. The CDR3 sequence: CSAWTSGAYDTQYF. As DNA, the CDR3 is TGCAGTGCTTGGACTAGCGGGGCCTACGATACGCAGTATTTT.